The T cell receptor beta chain under discussion was sequenced for a study of blood T cells in healthy people across ages. Notes on the study in general: The study found more naive CD4+ cells and higher diversity in long-lived than aged donors.

Losses at the gene ends were 6 bases for V and 5 bases for J; bases not matched to a gene: 9. Germline V gene data show CDR1 as ENHRY and CDR2 as SYGVKD. This CDR3 contains 14 residues. This clonotype was observed a handful of times. What it recognizes is unknown. A sample-barcoded 5' primer and a J-beta primer mix were used in a second PCR of roughly 6 to 12 cycles. Every sample produced at least 2.5 million CDR3-containing paired-end reads. Each CDR3 protein gets one entry after TCRdb re-called the 5' RACE reads with MiXCR. The sample carries roughly 1,100,000 distinct CDR3 sequences, 20% to 25% recorded once. A further study also used this sample, focusing on T cells of mothers and their children. That study adds: Study donors consisted of a few healthy Caucasian mothers and their six children.

The J gene is TRBJ2-5, the V gene TRBV10-3, with TRBD1 matching over 7 bases. The specimen was blood. The TCR was taken from a girl aged 2 to 10 in good health. Written as DNA, the CDR3 is TGTGCCATCAGCGAGCCGACAGGGAAGGAGACCCAGTACTTC. It specifies CAISEPTGKETQYF.